This is a list of T cell receptor beta chains from one sample in a study of CD8+CD57+ T cells in acquired aplastic anemia. TCRdb used MiXCR to reprocess the reads, holding one entry per CDR3 protein. The sample gives some 190,000 distinct CDR3 sequences, 46% of which show up once; about 2.9% is in the top ten. The sample consisted of sorted CD4+, CD8+, or CD8+CD57+ T cells (not recorded which) from PBMCs. The source is a human donor in good health. Both conserved end residues are part of each CDR3. Each record gives: J gene, D gene, clone size, V gene, CDR3 protein, CDR3 DNA. The D gene is left open where the match is weak. The listing skips clone size in some rows; elsewhere it reads once, few, many or a size class.

TRBJ2-5,.,once,TRBV24-1,CATSDARGLETQYF,TGTGCCACCAGTGACGCCAGGGGTTTGGAGACCCAGTACTTC
TRBJ2-7,.,many,TRBV6-2/TRBV6-3,CASSTTGYGSYEQYF,TGTGCCAGCAGCACAACAGGGTATGGGTCCTACGAGCAGTACTTC
TRBJ2-7,TRBD2,many,TRBV6-1,CASSGKREATYEQYF,TGTGCCAGCAGTGGAAAGCGGGAGGCGACCTACGAGCAGTACTTC
TRBJ2-7,.,.,TRBV19,CASGLETDGYYEQYF,TGTGCCAGTGGTCTGGAGACTGACGGATACTACGAGCAGTACTTC
TRBJ2-2,.,few,TRBV10-3,CAISDFVGFSGELFF,TGTGCCATCAGTGATTTTGTGGGGTTTAGCGGGGAGCTGTTTTTT
TRBJ2-5,TRBD1,many,TRBV24-1,CATSDRQGAFQETQYF,TGTGCCACCAGTGACAGACAGGGGGCGTTCCAAGAGACCCAGTACTTC
TRBJ2-2,TRBD2,.,TRBV6-2/TRBV6-3,CASSSPGLAGGPSGELFF,TGTGCCAGCAGTTCTCCCGGACTAGCGGGAGGGCCCTCCGGGGAGCTGTTTTTT
TRBJ2-7,TRBD1,many,TRBV7-9,CASSLGQGFYEQYF,TGTGCCAGCAGCTTAGGACAGGGGTTCTACGAGCAGTACTTC
TRBJ2-7,.,.,TRBV11-2,CASTGGPRNEQHF,TGTGCCAGCACCGGGGGGCCTAGGAACGAGCAGCACTTC
TRBJ2-2,.,.,TRBV12-3/TRBV12-4,CASSFRIERNTGELFF,TGTGCCAGCAGTTTTCGGATAGAGAGGAACACCGGGGAGCTGTTTTTT
TRBJ2-7,TRBD1,.,TRBV5-1,CASSFGDSSYDQYF,TGCGCCAGCAGCTTCGGGGACAGCTCCTACGATCAGTACTTC
TRBJ1-5,TRBD1,many,TRBV7-8,CASSLEGQGLPQHF,TGTGCCAGCAGCTTAGAGGGACAGGGGCTGCCCCAGCATTTT
TRBJ1-2,.,few,TRBV19,CATPYGYTF,TGTGCCACCCCCTATGGCTACACCTTC
TRBJ2-5,.,many,TRBV20-1,CSARDPPGTQYF,TGCAGTGCTAGAGATCCCCCAGGGACCCAGTACTTC
TRBJ2-5,TRBD2,many,TRBV5-1,CASSRLAVLQETQYF,TGCGCCAGCAGCCGACTAGCGGTACTCCAAGAGACCCAGTACTTC
TRBJ2-2,.,.,TRBV9,CASSATGTYGELFF,TGTGCCAGCAGCGCGACCGGGACGTACGGGGAGCTGTTTTTT
TRBJ2-1,TRBD2,few,TRBV12-3/TRBV12-4,CASSFSSGRALGEQFF,TGTGCCAGCAGTTTTTCCAGCGGGAGGGCCCTCGGAGAGCAGTTCTTC
TRBJ2-7,.,many,TRBV19,CASSRTATYEQYF,TGTGCCAGTAGTAGGACGGCCACCTACGAGCAGTACTTC
TRBJ1-2,TRBD1,.,TRBV29-1,CSVDWTGVNYGYTF,TGCAGCGTTGATTGGACAGGGGTTAACTATGGCTACACCTTC